The 23 T cell receptor beta chains given below trace back to one sample, sequenced in a study of blood T cell repertoires in COVID-19. Measured with immunoSEQ multiplex PCR; TCRdb has only the in-frame clones, and not every one. The repertoire holds some 260,000 clones, with 87% as singletons. The sequenced sample consisted of peripheral blood. These receptor sequences come from a man between 18 and 29 years old with active or convalescent COVID-19.

The rearrangement joins TRBV5-1 to TRBJ2-5, with 11 positions matching TRBD2. The V and J ends lost 0 bases and 0 bases, in that order; junction bases with no gene match: 7. Germline V gene lookup returns CDR1 SGHRS and CDR2 YFSETQ. The CDR3 totals 18 residues. The DNA of the CDR3 is TGCGCCAGCAGCTTGGTTTCGGGACTAGCGGATCACCAAGAGACCCAGTACTTC. This codes for CASSLVSGLADHQETQYF.

There are a few counts of this clone. The gene calls are TRBV9 and TRBJ2-1, with TRBD2 matching 7 bases. V gave up 4 bases and J gave up 0 bases; unmatched junction bases: 4. The CDR3 contains 15 residues. CDR1 and CDR2 (germline): SGDLS, YYNGEE. CDR3: CASSISGNSYNEQFF. CDR3 nucleotide sequence: TGTGCCAGCAGCATAAGCGGGAACTCCTACAATGAGCAGTTCTTC.

This chain connects TRBV5-1 to TRBJ1-5; no reliable D call. Deletions cut 10 bases from V and 7 bases from J, with 15 bases between. CDR3 length: 12 residues. Germline V CDR1 and CDR2: SGHRS, YFSETQ. The CDR3 spells CAQERVEQPQHF. CDR3 nucleotide sequence: TGCGCCCAGGAGAGGGTTGAACAGCCCCAGCATTTT.

The rearrangement uses TRBV6-4 and TRBJ2-1, with 8 positions matching TRBD1. J was trimmed by 5 bases and V by 0 bases; bases with no gene match: 9. The CDR3 is made up of 17 amino acids. Germline CDR1 MRHNA, CDR2 SNTAGT. CDR3 coding DNA: TGTGCCAGCAGTGACTCGATAGGACAGGGTATCCACAATGAGCAGTTCTTC. It translates to CASSDSIGQGIHNEQFF.

The CDR3 region has the DNA TGTGCCAGCCGGAGACAGGGTGGCAATCAGCCCCAGCATTTT. Translating gives CASRRQGGNQPQHF. The chain employs TRBV6-5 and TRBJ1-5, with 7 bases fitting TRBD1. The CDR3 runs to 14 residues. The trim removed 8 bases at V and 2 bases at J, leaving 6 bases unmatched. Germline V gene sequence: CDR1 MNHEY, CDR2 SVGAGI.

The CDR3 DNA sequence: TGCGCCAGCACATCCGCCAGAGCGGGAGGGGTGACCGGGGAGCTGTTTTTT. Its translation is CASTSARAGGVTGELFF. The V gene is TRBV4-1, the J gene TRBJ2-2; 10 bases match TRBD2. Germline V lookup: CDR1 MGHRA, CDR2 YSYEKL. V lost 7 bases, J lost 5 bases, and 13 bases stayed unmatched. The CDR3 is 17 amino acids.

The V call is TRBV15, the J call TRBJ1-4; possibly TRBD1 for D (6 bases). With 3 bases removed from V and 0 bases from J, the gap between germline ends came to 11 bases. Looked up from germline, CDR1 is LNHNV and CDR2 is YYDKDF (reference sequence). The CDR3 has 16 residues. CDR3 protein: CATSSPSGATNEKLFF. The DNA of the CDR3 is TGTGCCACCAGCAGTCCCTCAGGGGCAACTAATGAAAAACTGTTTTTT.

The rearrangement links TRBV2 to TRBJ2-1, with D hard to call. CDR1 is SNHLY, CDR2 FYNNEI, per germline. V was trimmed by 7 bases and J by 9 bases, leaving 19 bases between them. CDR3 size: 14 residues. The CDR3 region has the DNA TGTGCCAGCACTCAAAACCGTCCAGGTGGTGAGCAGTTCTTC. Encoded protein: CASTQNRPGGEQFF.

The chain uses TRBV5-8 and TRBJ1-2, with 7 nucleotides matching TRBD1. The CDR3 extends over 13 amino acids. Looked up from germline, CDR1 is SGHTS and CDR2 is YDEGEE. J gave up 2 bases and V 5 bases, and 3 bases lay outside the gene matches. The chain's CDR3 is CASRPGGNYGYTF. In nucleotides, the CDR3 is TGTGCCAGCAGGCCAGGGGGAAACTATGGCTACACCTTC. Looking up the rest from reference TRBV5-8 and TRBJ1-2 gives the full variable domain: EAGVTQSPTHLIKTRGQQATLRCSPISGHTSVYWYQQALGLGLQFLLWYDEGEERNRGNFPPRFSGRQFPNYSSELNVNALELEDSALYLCASRPGGNYGYTFGSGTRLTVV.

The V and J genes are TRBV5-4 and TRBJ2-5, with TRBD2 as a possible D gene (6 bases). Trimming took off 3 bases at V and 7 bases at J, with 13 bases between the two ends. The CDR3 loop spans 13 amino acids. The germline CDR1 and CDR2 sequences are SGHNT and YYREEE (reference sequence). The CDR3 nucleotides read TGTGCCAGCAGCTCGGGTTCCGGGGGGACCCAGTACTTC. It is translated as CASSSGSGGTQYF.

This chain joins TRBV5-4 and TRBJ1-1; D gene unclear. V was clipped by 0 bases and J by 0 bases, with 3 bases between them. Per germline, CDR1 SGHNT and CDR2 YYREEE (reference sequence). The CDR3 length is 13 residues. CDR3 nucleotides: TGTGCCAGCAGCTTGGACATGAACACTGAAGCTTTCTTT. It is translated as CASSLDMNTEAFF.

This sequence joins TRBV5-1 and TRBJ2-5, with 11 bases identical to TRBD2. Trimming removed 4 bases from V and 5 bases from J; junction bases left unmatched: 7. The germline CDR1 and CDR2 sequences are SGHRS and YFSETQ. The CDR3 sequence is 15 residues long. The CDR3 DNA sequence: TGCGCCAGCAGCGATACTAGCGGGAGTGGGGAGACCCAGTACTTC. Protein sequence: CASSDTSGSGETQYF. Looking up the rest from reference TRBV5-1 and TRBJ2-5 gives the full variable domain: KAGVTQTPRYLIKTRGQQVTLSCSPISGHRSVSWYQQTPGQGLQFLFEYFSETQRNKGNFPGRFSGRQFSNSRSEMNVSTLELGDSALYLCASSDTSGSGETQYFGPGTRLLVL.

In its sample, this clone was seen a few times. The chain carries TRBV19 and TRBJ1-5, with D tentatively TRBD1 (6 bases). CDR3 length equals 16 residues. Deletions cut 3 bases from V and 0 bases from J, with 12 bases between. Germline CDR1 reads LNHDA; CDR2 reads SQIVND (reference sequence). In DNA form, the CDR3 reads TGTGCCAGTAGTATGCCGGGGGGGCGTAGCAATCAGCCCCAGCATTTT. Protein product: CASSMPGGRSNQPQHF.

This clone was seen a few times. The chain employs TRBV7-2 and TRBJ2-1; 7 bases fit TRBD2. With 3 bases clipped from V and 7 bases from J, the junction kept 3 bases outside the gene matches. Germline CDR1 is SGHTA and CDR2 is FQGNSA. This CDR3 comprises 13 residues. CDR3 bases: TGTGCCAGCAGCTTCGGGAGGTCAAATGAGCAGTTCTTC. It is translated as CASSFGRSNEQFF.

The chain couples TRBV7-3 to TRBJ2-1; weak D call: TRBD2 (5 bases). Trimming stripped 5 bases from V and 10 bases from J, with 18 bases between. Per the germline V gene, CDR1 is SGHTA and CDR2 is FQGTGA. This CDR3 region has 14 residues. The CDR3 nucleotides read TGTGCCAGCAGCCTCGGGATCCACTCTCTGGAGCAGTTCTTC. Residues: CASSLGIHSLEQFF.

The sample holds many counts of this clone. CDR3 DNA sequence: TGTGCCAGCAGTGTGGGGGGGGCCCTCAATCAGCCCCAGCATTTT. Translating gives CASSVGGALNQPQHF. The chain is built from TRBV2 and TRBJ1-5; perhaps TRBD1 as D (6 bases). The CDR3 is 15 amino acids. In germline, CDR1 is SNHLY, CDR2 FYNNEI. V lost 4 bases to trimming and J lost 3 bases, with 13 bases between them.

This chain links TRBV19 with TRBJ1-3; maybe TRBD1 (5 bases). Deletions cut 6 bases from V and 3 bases from J, with 21 bases between. Germline V gene sequence: CDR1 LNHDA, CDR2 SQIVND (reference sequence). The CDR3 loop spans 17 amino acids. For the CDR3, the DNA is TGTGCCAGTAGCCTGGGACTATTCTTAGCAAGTGGAAACACCATATATTTT. Amino acids: CASSLGLFLASGNTIYF.

The chain couples TRBV2 to TRBJ2-7; a possible D gene is TRBD2 (6 bases). The V end was cut by 0 bases, the J end by 4 bases, with 10 bases between. The CDR3 sequence is 14 residues long. Germline CDR1 and CDR2: SNHLY and FYNNEI. This CDR3 reads CASSEAGTYYEQYF. The CDR3 DNA sequence: TGTGCCAGCAGTGAAGCTGGGACTTATTACGAGCAGTACTTC.

This clone was observed a few times. The V and J genes are TRBV28 and TRBJ1-2, with D possibly matching TRBD1 (5 bases). V lost 6 bases to trimming and J lost 14 bases, with 16 bases between them. Germline CDR1 is MDHEN and CDR2 is SYDVKM. This CDR3 region has 11 residues. This CDR3 is CASSQSRAFTF. For the CDR3, the DNA is TGTGCCAGCAGCCAGAGCAGGGCTTTTACCTTC.

In DNA, the CDR3 is TGTGCCAGCAGTTATAGCGGGAGTGAGGGTTACAATGAGCAGTTCTTC. It translates to CASSYSGSEGYNEQFF. The rearrangement uses TRBV2 and TRBJ2-1, with 9 bases that match TRBD2. This CDR3 region has 16 residues. J lost 4 bases, V lost 5 bases, and 9 bases had no gene match. Germline V gene sequence: CDR1 SNHLY, CDR2 FYNNEI. Drawing the rest from reference TRBV2 and TRBJ2-1, the complete variable domain is EPEVTQTPSHQVTQMGQEVILRCVPISNHLYFYWYRQILGQKVEFLVSFYNNEISEKSEIFDDQFSVERPDGSNFTLKIRSTKLEDSAMYFCASSYSGSEGYNEQFFGPGTRLTVL.

This clone was detected once. The J gene is TRBJ1-1, the V gene TRBV7-2, with 7 nucleotides matching TRBD1. Germline CDR1 and CDR2: SGHTA and FQGNSA. The CDR3 totals 15 residues. V shed 0 bases, J shed 3 bases, and the junction held 4 bases outside the gene matches. The CDR3 region is CASSLAGTEDTEAFF. The CDR3 coding sequence is TGTGCCAGCAGCTTAGCGGGGACAGAGGACACTGAAGCTTTCTTT.

In this sample, this clone turned up once. The chain links TRBV7-3 to TRBJ1-1; no firm D call. This CDR3 region has 14 residues. Per germline, CDR1 SGHTA and CDR2 FQGTGA. V was clipped by 2 bases and J by 3 bases, with 10 bases between them. CDR3 nucleotides: TGTGCCAGCAGCTTAGAGGCAGTCGACACTGAAGCTTTCTTT. It translates to CASSLEAVDTEAFF.

The chain employs TRBV7-2 and TRBJ2-1, with D perhaps matching TRBD2 (5 bases). The V end was cut by 1 base, the J end by 1 base, with 14 bases between. The germline V gene has CDR1 SGHTA and CDR2 FQGNSA. The CDR3 consists of 17 residues. The CDR3 bases are TGTGCCAGCAGCTTAGTTCCCAGCGGAGTATCCTACAATGAGCAGTTCTTC. This encodes CASSLVPSGVSYNEQFF.